The 13 T cell receptor beta chains below all came from one sample that was sequenced in a study of T cells after yellow fever vaccination. MiXCR was run by TCRdb on the 5' RACE reads, yielding one entry per CDR3 protein. The sample has some 400,000 distinct CDR3 sequences, 6.2% seen once. The material sequenced was PBMCs, taken 5 days after the yellow fever booster vaccination. The receptors come from a man aged 30 to 39 who received the YFV17D yellow fever vaccine.

The chain's CDR3 is CASSLRTGSGPYEQYF. CDR3 sequence (DNA): TGTGCCAGCAGCCTTAGGACGGGGAGCGGACCCTACGAGCAGTACTTC. This rearrangement joins TRBV7-2 to TRBJ2-7; TRBD2 might be the D (5 bases). The germline gives CDR1 SGHTA, CDR2 FQGNSA. The V and J ends lost 5 bases and 2 bases respectively, with 19 bases between them. The CDR3 sequence is 16 residues long.

This clonotype occurred many times. The chain employs TRBV6-1 and TRBJ2-7; perhaps TRBD2 as D (5 bases). Trimming removed 7 bases from V and 2 bases from J, with 15 bases in between. This CDR3 spans 14 amino acids. In germline, CDR1 is MNHNS, CDR2 SASEGT. CDR3 amino acids: CASTRDVPPYEQYF. In DNA, the CDR3 is TGTGCCAGCACCCGGGATGTTCCCCCCTACGAGCAGTACTTC.

This clonotype was detected ten times or more. The gene calls are TRBV7-9 and TRBJ2-7; D is possibly TRBD1 (6 bases). Looked up from germline, CDR1 is SEHNR and CDR2 is FQNEAQ (reference sequence). The V and J ends lost 2 bases and 1 base respectively, with 9 bases between them. The CDR3 covers 14 residues. The CDR3 protein is CASSLHRDSYEQYF. The CDR3 coding sequence is TGTGCCAGCAGCTTACACAGGGATTCCTACGAGCAGTACTTC. Full variable domain (remainder filled in from reference TRBV7-9 and TRBJ2-7): DTGVSQNPRHKITKRGQNVTFRCDPISEHNRLYWYRQTLGQGPEFLTYFQNEAQLEKSRLLSDRFSAERPKGSFSTLEIQRTEQGDSAMYLCASSLHRDSYEQYFGPGTRLTVT.

This clonotype was recorded a few times. The genes are TRBV3-1 and TRBJ1-5, with D possibly being TRBD1 (5 bases). The length of the CDR3 is 15 residues. V shed 1 base and J shed 7 bases, with 14 bases lying between them. CDR1 and CDR2 from the germline V gene are LGHDT and YNNKEL (reference sequence). CDR3 loop: CASSQGTGWGQPQHF. The CDR3 DNA follows: TGTGCCAGCAGCCAAGGGACGGGCTGGGGGCAGCCCCAGCATTTT. Together with reference TRBV3-1 and TRBJ1-5, the CDR3 gives the full variable domain: DTAVSQTPKYLVTQMGNDKSIKCEQNLGHDTMYWYKQDSKKFLKIMFSYNNKELIINETVPNRFSPKSPDKAHLNLHINSLELGDSAVYFCASSQGTGWGQPQHFGDGTRLSIL.

The rearrangement links TRBV14 to TRBJ2-1, with 11 bases matching TRBD2. Losses at the gene ends were 2 bases for V and 12 bases for J; bases not matched to a gene: 9. Germline lookup yields CDR1 SGHDN and CDR2 FVKESK. The length of the CDR3 is 15 residues. The CDR3 DNA reads TGTGCCAGCAGCCAACAGATGACTAGCGGGGACCCGCAGTTCTTC. Translated, it gives CASSQQMTSGDPQFF.

This clonotype showed up many times. The chain joins TRBV7-2 to TRBJ2-7; a possible D gene is TRBD1 (6 bases). Per the germline V gene, CDR1 is SGHTA and CDR2 is FQGNSA. The CDR3 covers 15 residues. Trimming shortened V by 6 bases and J by 11 bases, and 26 bases separated the two germline ends. The CDR3 DNA reads TGTGCCAGCAGTCAGAGGGGCTCAGGGGCGGGTCAGGAGTACTTC. This sequence encodes CASSQRGSGAGQEYF.

This clonotype was observed a few times. This chain joins TRBV6-2 or TRBV6-3 and TRBJ2-1, with 13 bases fitting TRBD2. CDR3 length equals 18 residues. The J segment lost 0 bases and the V segment lost 5 bases, leaving 7 bases of the junction unmatched. Germline V gene sequence: CDR1 MNHEY, CDR2 SVGEGT. The CDR3 DNA is TGTGCCAGCAGTAAAGAACGGACTAGCGGGAGCTCCTACAATGAGCAGTTCTTC. It is translated as CASSKERTSGSSYNEQFF.

This clonotype came up a few times. The chain joins TRBV7-9 to TRBJ2-1, with D unclear. The V gene lost 1 base and the J gene lost 6 bases, with 10 bases spanning the gap. The CDR3 extends over 14 amino acids. CDR1 and CDR2 from the germline V gene are SEHNR and FQNEAQ (reference sequence). CDR3 amino acids: CASSLEFAVNEQFF. CDR3 coding DNA: TGTGCCAGCAGCTTAGAGTTTGCGGTCAATGAGCAGTTCTTC.

This clonotype turned up a few times. The chain joins TRBV20-1 to TRBJ1-4; TRBD1 might be the D (5 bases). The CDR3 has 16 residues. The germline V and J ends were trimmed by 0 bases and 4 bases, with 15 bases remaining between them. From germline, CDR1 is DFQATT and CDR2 SNEGSKA (reference sequence). CDR3 amino acids: CSARDLPGRDNEKLFF. The CDR3 region has the DNA TGCAGTGCTAGAGATCTCCCAGGGCGGGATAATGAAAAACTGTTTTTT.

This clonotype has only a few counts. The J gene is TRBJ2-7, the V gene TRBV5-1, with 9 bases aligning to TRBD1. In germline, CDR1 is SGHRS, CDR2 YFSETQ. V gave up 0 bases and J gave up 3 bases; unmatched junction bases: 10. The CDR3 runs 17 residues. As DNA, the CDR3 is TGCGCCAGCAGCTTGGGGGTTTTTGGGACAGGGTACTACGAGCAGTACTTC. This sequence encodes CASSLGVFGTGYYEQYF.

This clonotype was counted at least ten times. The chain recombines TRBV28 with TRBJ2-7; D tentatively reads TRBD1 or TRBD2 (5 bases each). V was clipped by 8 bases and J by 4 bases, with 24 bases between them. This CDR3 region has 16 residues. Germline CDR1 MDHEN, CDR2 SYDVKM. The CDR3 sequence is CASGALEDSLLYEQYF. In DNA form, the CDR3 reads TGTGCCAGCGGGGCACTGGAGGACTCCCTTCTATACGAGCAGTACTTC.

This clonotype was counted between two and nine times. The chain links TRBV25-1 to TRBJ1-2, with no clear D. With 8 bases removed from V and 5 bases from J, the gap between germline ends came to 12 bases. The germline V gene encodes CDR1 MGHDK and CDR2 SYGVNS. The CDR3 consists of 12 residues. For the CDR3, the DNA is TGTGCCAGCGAAACCGGAGGGTATGGCTACACCTTC. Amino acids: CASETGGYGYTF.

This clonotype has a handful of counts. The chain links TRBV7-2 to TRBJ1-2; the D is unclear. V dropped 5 bases and J dropped 6 bases, with 16 bases sitting between them. The CDR3 is 14 amino acids. CDR1 is SGHTA, CDR2 FQGNSA, per germline. The chain's CDR3 is CASSPAPLSDGYTF. The CDR3 bases are TGTGCCAGCAGCCCCGCCCCCCTATCAGATGGCTACACCTTC. Full variable domain (rest looked up from reference TRBV7-2 and TRBJ1-2): GAGVSQSPSNKVTEKGKDVELRCDPISGHTALYWYRQSLGQGLEFLIYFQGNSAPDKSGLPSDRFSAERTGGSVSTLTIQRTQQEDSAVYLCASSPAPLSDGYTFGSGTRLTVV.